Each of the 9 T cell receptor beta chains below was sequenced from the same sample in a study of glioma-infiltrating T cells. TCR alpha and beta CDR3 regions were amplified from RNA using iRepertoire nested multiplex PCR. TCRdb reprocessed the multiplex PCR reads with MiXCR, giving one entry per CDR3 protein. Of about 5,800 distinct CDR3 sequences in the sample, about 28% were seen once. The sample consisted of glioma tissue, nonneoplastic brain tissue, or PBMCs (not recorded which). These receptors were collected from a human donor with low-grade glioma or glioblastoma, undergoing nonglioma brain surgery, or in good health (not recorded which).

Ten or more counts support this clonotype. This chain uses TRBV7-2 with TRBJ2-7; 10 positions agree with TRBD1. Germline CDR1 and CDR2: SGHTA and FQGNSA. The length of the CDR3 is 14 residues. V was clipped by 5 bases and J by 0 bases; unmatched bases: 1. The CDR3 loop is CASSDRGPSYEQYF. CDR3 DNA sequence: TGTGCCAGCAGCGACAGGGGGCCCTCCTACGAGCAGTACTTC.

This clonotype was detected many times. This rearrangement joins TRBV12-3 or TRBV12-4 to TRBJ2-3; D gene ambiguous. Trimming shortened V by 3 bases and J by 1 base, and 5 bases separated the two germline ends. The CDR3 loop spans 13 amino acids. CDR3 loop: CASSFDGTDTQYF. CDR3 in DNA: TGTGCCAGCAGTTTTGACGGCACAGATACGCAGTATTTT.

The V gene is TRBV6-1, the J gene TRBJ1-1; no reliable D call. V lost 11 bases and J lost 11, with 27 bases in between. The CDR3 has 14 residues. CDR1 MNHNS and CDR2 SASEGT come from the germline V gene. CDR3 loop: CARLSLDRSTAAFF. The CDR3 DNA follows: TGTGCCCGCCTTTCCTTGGACCGGTCCACTGCCGCTTTCTTT.

This clonotype counts as medium-sized. V gene TRBV7-9 combines with J gene TRBJ1-5; D unresolved. Between the trimmed V and J ends, which lost 4 bases and 0 bases, there was a span of 7 bases. Germline V lookup: CDR1 SEHNR, CDR2 FQNEAQ (reference sequence). This CDR3 contains 14 residues. The chain's CDR3 is CASSSPYSNQPQHF. The CDR3, as DNA: TGTGCCAGCAGCTCACCTTATAGCAATCAGCCCCAGCATTTT.

Within the sample, this clonotype is medium-sized. The V and J genes are TRBV15 and TRBJ1-2, with D tentatively TRBD1 (5 bases). The CDR3 loop spans 14 amino acids. Germline loops: CDR1 LNHNV, CDR2 YYDKDF (reference sequence). V was shortened by 1 base and J by 2 bases, with 8 bases between the two germline ends. In nucleotides, the CDR3 is TGTGCCACCAGCAGAGCAGGGTTCAACTATGGCTACACCTTC. This gives the protein CATSRAGFNYGYTF.

This clonotype is medium-sized (0.01 to 0.1%). The chain combines TRBV15 with TRBJ2-1; 9 positions match TRBD2. Germline V gene data show CDR1 as LNHNV and CDR2 as YYDKDF (reference sequence). The CDR3 is 12 residues long. J gave up 6 bases and V 9 bases, and 3 bases lay outside the gene matches. CDR3 protein: CATSSGSNEQFF. CDR3 in DNA: TGTGCCACGAGTAGCGGGAGCAATGAGCAGTTCTTC.

This clonotype has at least ten counts. J is TRBJ2-4 and V is TRBV18; 11 bases align to TRBD2. Per the germline V gene, CDR1 is KGHSH and CDR2 is LQKENI. V shed 0 bases and J 12 bases; nucleotides not matched to a gene: 4. The length of the CDR3 is 14 residues. Written as DNA, the CDR3 is TGTGCCAGCTCACCACCGGGACTAGCGGAGCCTCAGTACTTC. Its protein is CASSPPGLAEPQYF.

The sample holds many counts of this clonotype. The rearrangement joins TRBV18 to TRBJ1-6; D not certain. Trimming pared 3 bases from V and 7 bases from J, leaving 7 bases between. CDR1 is KGHSH, CDR2 LQKENI, per germline. CDR3 length: 13 residues. Here the CDR3 reads CASSPQENSPLHF. The DNA for the CDR3 is TGTGCCAGCTCACCCCAGGAGAATTCACCCCTCCACTTT.

This clonotype was picked up a small number of times. This may arise from a read error, as a much more abundant clone is one base away. The genes are TRBV12-3 or TRBV12-4 and TRBJ1-5; D is ambiguous. This CDR3 contains 13 residues. Trimming pared 4 bases from V and 7 bases from J, leaving 11 bases between. The chain's CDR3 is CASSSGRFQPQHF. Here the CDR3 DNA reads TGTGCCAGCAGTTCGGGCAGATTCCAGCCCCAGCATTTT.